This paragraph covers one T cell receptor beta chain sequence. A far bigger clonotype differs at one base, so this is likely a read error. CDR1 MNHEY and CDR2 SVGAGI come from the germline V gene. The CDR3 is 14 residues long. These data originate in a study of low-dose radiotherapy and immunotherapy resistance in tumors. Time point: after trial treatment. Treatment given: LDRT plus nivolumab, ipilimumab, low-dose cyclophosphamide and aspirin (RACIN trial). Covering alpha and beta chains, TRAV- and TRBV-specific primers were used for the first-strand cDNA. The TCRs were subjected to amplification over approximately 19 PCR cycles employing a constant-region primer in conjunction with a V-primer adapter. TCRdb fed the reads into MiXCR, producing one record per CDR3 protein. This sample yields more than 90,000 distinct CDR3 sequences, of which 20% to 25% are seen a single time; about 4% belongs to the top ten.

The V call is TRBV6-5, the J call TRBJ1-5; D perhaps matches TRBD1 (6 bases). This receptor was taken from a male donor with prostate cancer. The specimen comprised PBMCs, sampled after low-dose radiotherapy plus immunotherapy. CDR3 region: CASRQGHSNQPQRF. For the CDR3, the DNA is TGTGCCAGCAGACAGGGCCATAGCAATCAGCCCCAGCGTTTT.